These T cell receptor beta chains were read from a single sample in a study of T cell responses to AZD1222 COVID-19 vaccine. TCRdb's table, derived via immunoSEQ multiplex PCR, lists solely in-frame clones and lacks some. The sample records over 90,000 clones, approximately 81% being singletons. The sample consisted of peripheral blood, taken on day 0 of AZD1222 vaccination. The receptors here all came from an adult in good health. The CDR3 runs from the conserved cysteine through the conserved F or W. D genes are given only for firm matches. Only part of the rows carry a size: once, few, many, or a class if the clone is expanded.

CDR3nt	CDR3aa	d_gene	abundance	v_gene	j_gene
TGTGCCAGCAGTACCCCGTTGGGGGCAGGGGAAGGCTACACCTTC	CASSTPLGAGEGYTF	.	.	TRBV28	TRBJ1-2
TGTGCCAGCGGGTACCGGACGAGGAACACCGGGGAGCTGTTTTTT	CASGYRTRNTGELFF	.	.	TRBV5-4	TRBJ2-2
TGTGCCAGCAGCCCCCAAAGCGGGAGGCCCACAGATACGCAGTATTTT	CASSPQSGRPTDTQYF	TRBD2	.	TRBV7-2	TRBJ2-3
TGCGCCAGCAGTCGGGACCCAGACGGCGGGGAGCTGTTTTTT	CASSRDPDGGELFF	.	.	TRBV10-1	TRBJ2-2
TGTGCCAGTCCGGGACTCAACACTGAAGCTTTCTTT	CASPGLNTEAFF	.	.	TRBV6-5	TRBJ1-1
TGTGCCAGCAGTTTGATGGGCTCTTCAACTAATGAAAAACTGTTTTTT	CASSLMGSSTNEKLFF	.	few	TRBV28	TRBJ1-4
TGTGCCAGCAGCTTAGTTGGGCCGGGACTCCGGGCCGGGGAGCTGTTTTTT	CASSLVGPGLRAGELFF	.	once	TRBV7-2	TRBJ2-2
TGTGCAAGTCGAAAACAGAACCGACACAGCCCTGGGGCTGGGGCCAACGTCCTGACTTTC	CASRKQNRHSPGAGANVLTF	.	.	TRBV12-2	TRBJ2-6
TGTGCCAGCAGCTTATCCCCAGTATTAAACTATGGCTACACCTTC	CASSLSPVLNYGYTF	.	.	TRBV7-2	TRBJ1-2
TGTGCCAGCAGCCTTGCCAAGGGGACTGAAGCTTTCTTT	CASSLAKGTEAFF	.	few	TRBV3-1/TRBV3-2	TRBJ1-1
TGTGCCAGCAGCTTGGGGGGACTAGCGGGGGCCGCAGATACGCAGTATTTT	CASSLGGLAGAADTQYF	TRBD2	.	TRBV5-4	TRBJ2-3
TGTGCCAGCGTACAGGGGATCGGCTATGGCTACACCTTC	CASVQGIGYGYTF	TRBD1	.	TRBV12-3/TRBV12-4	TRBJ1-2
TGTGCCAGCAGCTCGGACCAGGGGCGCTATGGCTACACCTTC	CASSSDQGRYGYTF	.	.	TRBV5-6	TRBJ1-2
TGCAGCGTTGAAAGATCTGGGGGTGTGAGTTCTGGCTACACCTTC	CSVERSGGVSSGYTF	.	.	TRBV29-1	TRBJ1-2
TGTGCCAGCACCCCTGGGGTGCAGGGAAGGGATACGCAGTATTTT	CASTPGVQGRDTQYF	.	.	TRBV5-4	TRBJ2-3
TGTGCCAGCAGTTACTCGAACCGTGGGGGAAACACCATATATTTT	CASSYSNRGGNTIYF	.	.	TRBV6-5	TRBJ1-3
TGTGCCAGCAGCTTGAGGGCTAGCGGGAGGTTCGGGGAGCTGTTTTTT	CASSLRASGRFGELFF	TRBD2	.	TRBV5-4	TRBJ2-2
TGTGCCTGGAGTGGGGCCGGCTCAGCCCAGTTCTTC	CAWSGAGSAQFF	.	.	TRBV30	TRBJ2-1
TGTGCCAGCAGTTATCAACAGGATTACTATGGCTACACCTTC	CASSYQQDYYGYTF	.	medium-sized	TRBV6-2/TRBV6-3	TRBJ1-2
TGTGCCACCACCGAAGGGGGTGCCGGGGAGCTGTTTTTT	CATTEGGAGELFF	.	few	TRBV24-1	TRBJ2-2
TGTGCCAGCAGCTGGTGGGCTAGCGGTAGCACAGATACGCAGTATTTT	CASSWWASGSTDTQYF	TRBD2	.	TRBV5-6	TRBJ2-3
TGCGCCAGCAGTGAATCCCACAGGGGATGGGACAATGAGCAGTTCTTC	CASSESHRGWDNEQFF	TRBD1	.	TRBV23-1	TRBJ2-1
TGTGCCAGCGTTTCCGACGGGGGCTACGAGCAGTACTTC	CASVSDGGYEQYF	.	.	TRBV19	TRBJ2-7
TGTGCCAGCACCCTGGAGGGGGGGTTGATCTCACCCCTCCACTTT	CASTLEGGLISPLHF	.	once	TRBV5-5	TRBJ1-6
TGTGCCACCAGCAGAGGATTATACACATCTGGGGTCTACGAGCAGTACTTC	CATSRGLYTSGVYEQYF	.	once	TRBV15	TRBJ2-7
TGTGCCAGCAGCTTCGCCGACGGGGAGCCCCAGCATTTT	CASSFADGEPQHF	.	.	TRBV7-6	TRBJ1-5
TGCGCCAGCAGTGACTATGGGAATCAGCCCCAGCATTTT	CASSDYGNQPQHF	.	.	TRBV10-1	TRBJ1-5
TGTGCCAGCAGCATTACTAGCGGGAGTCCTCAGTTCTTC	CASSITSGSPQFF	TRBD2	.	TRBV7-2	TRBJ2-1
TGTGCCAGCAGCTTATCTAACGTGGGGATACGTGCTTTCTTT	CASSLSNVGIRAFF	.	.	TRBV11-2	TRBJ1-1